Listed below are T cell receptor beta chains from one sample, sequenced in a study of blood T cells in healthy people across ages. TCRdb fed the 5' RACE reads into MiXCR, producing one record per CDR3 protein. Among nearly 1 million distinct CDR3 sequences listed, 45% to 60% were seen once. The material sequenced was blood. The source is a woman in her sixties in good health. Each CDR3 is given with its conserved first and last residue. The order of the fields is D gene, V gene, J gene, clone size, CDR3 length, CDR3 DNA, CDR3 protein. A D gene is named only where the DNA matches it firmly. The listing skips clone size in some rows; elsewhere it reads once, few, many or a size class.

.	TRBV6-2/TRBV6-3	TRBJ2-7	few	14	TGTGCCAGCACCACCTGGGGACGGCCCTACGAGCAGTACTTC	CASTTWGRPYEQYF
.	TRBV30	TRBJ2-3	.	14	TGTGCCTGGAGCACACAGCCTAGCACAGATACGCAGTATTTT	CAWSTQPSTDTQYF
.	TRBV11-2	TRBJ1-2	.	13	TGTGCCAGCAGCTTGGCGACTCGTGGGGGCTACACCTTC	CASSLATRGGYTF
.	TRBV20-1	TRBJ2-1	.	18	TGCAGTGCCGAGAGTTTTATTGCGGGGAGCGGCTGGGACAATGAGCAGTTCTTC	CSAESFIAGSGWDNEQFF
TRBD1	TRBV18	TRBJ1-6	.	15	TGTGCCAGCTCTCCTGGGACAGGCATGCGTTCACCCCTCCACTTT	CASSPGTGMRSPLHF
.	TRBV7-9	TRBJ1-1	few	14	TGTGCCAGCAGCCCCTGGACCAAGAACACTGAAGCTTTCTTT	CASSPWTKNTEAFF
.	TRBV20-1	TRBJ2-1	.	16	TGCAGTGCTAGAGACCCGCTGGGACGGACCTACAATGAGCAGTTCTTC	CSARDPLGRTYNEQFF
TRBD2	TRBV7-2	TRBJ2-7	.	15	TGTGCCAGCAGCTTAGGGGAGGGCCTATCCTACGAGCAGTACTTC	CASSLGEGLSYEQYF
TRBD1	TRBV27	TRBJ2-4	.	16	TGTGCCAGCAGTAGGGGACAGCCCCATGCCAAAAACATTCAGTACTTC	CASSRGQPHAKNIQYF
.	TRBV12-3/TRBV12-4	TRBJ2-3	.	15	TGTGCCAGCAGGGTGTGGGGGTTGAGCGCAGATACGCAGTATTTT	CASRVWGLSADTQYF
.	TRBV20-1	TRBJ1-3	.	15	TGCAGTGCTAGAGGCCGATTTCACCCTGGAAACACCATATATTTT	CSARGRFHPGNTIYF
.	TRBV28	TRBJ1-4	.	14	TGTGCCAGCAGTTCCAGGGGTTATAATGAAAAACTGTTTTTT	CASSSRGYNEKLFF